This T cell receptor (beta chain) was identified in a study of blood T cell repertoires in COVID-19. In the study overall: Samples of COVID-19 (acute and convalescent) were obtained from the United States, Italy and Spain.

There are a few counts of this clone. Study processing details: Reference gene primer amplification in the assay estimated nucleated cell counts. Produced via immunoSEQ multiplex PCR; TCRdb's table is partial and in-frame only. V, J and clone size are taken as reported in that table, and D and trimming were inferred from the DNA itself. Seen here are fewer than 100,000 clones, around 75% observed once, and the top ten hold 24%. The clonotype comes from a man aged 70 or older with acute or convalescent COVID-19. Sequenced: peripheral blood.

The CDR3 here is CASSRKTGENEKLFF. Written as DNA, the CDR3 is TGCGCCAGCAGCCGGAAGACAGGGGAGAATGAAAAACTGTTTTTT. This rearrangement joins TRBV4-1 to TRBJ1-4; 8 bases fit TRBD1. Trimming cost V 4 bases and J 5 bases; bases outside gene matches: 6. Germline V lookup: CDR1 MGHRA, CDR2 YSYEKL. The CDR3 has 15 amino acids.